This TCR beta chain was identified during a study of T cells in Graves' hyperthyroidism and ophthalmopathy (dated by TCRdb to the late 2010s). About the full investigation: Peripheral blood was sampled at the time of initial diagnosis, prior to any treatment. To identify distinguishing TCR V-J signatures, a discovery cohort of roughly 100 patients was used, comprising 43 with Graves' ophthalmopathy and roughly 60 with stable Graves' hyperthyroidism. Prospective prediction of ophthalmopathy was tested in an independent validation cohort of 18 to 20 hyperthyroidism patients and 17 patients who later progressed to ophthalmopathy. The approximately 100 discovery patients were divided at random into training and test sets in a 7:3 ratio. The study also compared thyroid tissue and blood T-cell repertoires from about 6 Graves' hyperthyroidism patients. Following sampling, methimazole starting at 30 mg daily was given to hyperthyroidism patients, and high-dose intravenous methylprednisolone was given to ophthalmopathy patients. The paper describes TCR Vbeta CDR3 sequencing of roughly 130 peripheral blood samples, made up of 40 to 45 ophthalmopathy patients, 70 to 80 hyperthyroidism patients and 17 progressor patients. Overall study results and their limits: Most expanded thyroid clonotypes (frequency above 0.001) were also detected in blood, suggesting blood repertoires may reflect thyroid immune responses. A model built on a 13 V-J signature distinguished ophthalmopathy from stable hyperthyroidism, reaching 85% to 90% sensitivity and 81.08% specificity in cross-validation and 80%/75% in testing. Sample size was not statistically predetermined, and investigators were not blinded to group allocation. During validation, the model predicted progression to ophthalmopathy a median of around 6 months ahead of onset, with just under 71% sensitivity and less than 85% specificity.

This clonotype was counted at least ten times. Its antigen specificity is not known. No clone much larger than this one lies a single base away; base qualities are absent. CDR1 is given as SGHAT and CDR2 as FQNNGV, both from the germline V gene. From the cysteine up to the phenylalanine, the CDR3 has a length of 12 residues. The sequence is cut down to CDR3 DNA, 36 bases in frame from base 1. At the junction V is shortened by 1 base and J by 5 bases, with 6 bases in between. The TCR beta CDR3 regions were amplified from RNA transcripts. For the first round of RT-PCR on the TCR CDR3, the HTBI primer set was used together with the Qiagen OneStep RT-PCR kit. The libraries were constructed in a second round of multiplex PCR and then size-selected and purified. The libraries were sequenced on an Illumina HiSeq2000 using paired-end 100 bp reads. As for the authors' bioinformatics: SOAPnuke was used to process the raw data, throwing out any read that contained adapters or uncalled bases, had a mean Phred below 15, or lacked an exact constant-primer or identifier match. High-quality paired reads were merged using COPE v1.2.5, and each unique nucleotide sequence was defined as a clonotype. MiTCR v1.1 was used to align the clonotypes against IMGT TRBV, TRBD and TRBJ reference segments. Only V-J combinations with frequency above 0.0001, covering approximately 99% of repertoires, were analysed. A TCS score was defined as the ratio of F50 (clonal expansion) to E x V (chaos), with BLOSUM62-based TCRdist applied between CDR3 peptides within each V-J. Welch's t-statistics and random forest reduced 500 to 650 V-J features to under 15, which were used in a naive Bayes classifier (R e1071). The raw public data were reprocessed by TCRdb itself: fastp quality trimming at Q25, MiXCR clonotype calling, in-frame beta chains only. Identical CDR3 proteins give one entry, which carries the most common genes and DNA. None of the V and J calls come from the authors' own analysis; TCRdb made them. In this sample the table shows about 610,000 distinct CDR3 sequences, about a sixth of which occur a single time. The ten most abundant clones make up 2.5% to 4% of the sample.

Ophthalmopathy patients had moderately to severely active disease, Clinical Activity Score of at least 3, NOSPECS grade of at least 4, and duration under 3 months. Patients with uncontrolled infections, other autoimmune diseases, pregnancy or lactation were excluded. Diagnoses were based on clinical symptoms, serum thyroxine and TRAb, thyroid ultrasound and orbital computed tomography. PBMCs were isolated from roughly 10 ml of fresh peripheral blood by Ficoll-Paque density gradient centrifugation. Total RNA was extracted with Trizol reagent, and quality was checked on an Agilent 2100 Bioanalyzer. The sample comprised blood. The chain links TRBV11-2 with TRBJ2-7; possibly the D gene is TRBD1, per 5 matching bases. This sequence was found in a woman in her forties with Graves' ophthalmopathy. At the DNA level, the sequence is TGTGCCAGCAGCTTAGGCAGGGACGAGCAGTACTTC. Its protein reads: CASSLGRDEQYF.